This TCR beta chain comes out of a study of identical twins. Study-level results: Among monozygotic twins, out-of-frame TCR alpha sharing exceeded what models predicted.

Trimming removed 6 bases from V and 6 bases from J, with 15 bases in between. Germline V CDR1 and CDR2: MNHNS, SASEGT. This CDR3 is built from 14 residues. TCRdb redid the calling of the 5' RACE reads with MiXCR, one entry per CDR3 protein. Of under 300,000 distinct CDR3 sequences listed, roughly 13% are singletons. With respect to this clonotype: Its antigen is unknown.

This same sample was also taken into another study, of yellow fever vaccine responses in identical twins.

The rearrangement links TRBV6-1 to TRBJ1-5; possibly TRBD1 for D (6 bases). This clonotype originated in a woman younger than 35 in good health. Material for sequencing was memory (CD45RO+) T cells sorted from blood. CDR3 loop: CASRPQGKGQPQHF. CDR3 coding DNA: TGTGCCAGCAGGCCCCAGGGGAAGGGTCAGCCCCAGCATTTT.